This T cell receptor beta chain was captured in a study of monozygotic twins with cystic fibrosis. Study-wide results and limits: Monozygotic CF twin pairs shared significantly more nucleotide-identical clonotypes than unrelated CF individuals did. V usage most resembled the co-twin in 13 of 16 pairs.

V was trimmed by 4 bases and J by 4 bases, leaving 6 bases between them. This CDR3 has 12 amino acids. In germline, CDR1 is SGHTS, CDR2 YDEGEE. Turning to this clone: Its specificity is not known.

Method: immunoSEQ multiplex PCR; TCRdb's copy keeps in-frame clones and lacks some. In the table there are some 33,000 clones, around nine tenths of which are singletons. Sequenced material: blood. This clonotype was obtained from a boy between 2 and 10 years old with cystic fibrosis. The rearrangement uses TRBV5-8 and TRBJ1-5; D remains unclear. CDR3 residues: CASSPRNQPQHF. The CDR3 DNA is TGTGCCAGCAGCCCCCGTAATCAGCCCCAGCATTTT.